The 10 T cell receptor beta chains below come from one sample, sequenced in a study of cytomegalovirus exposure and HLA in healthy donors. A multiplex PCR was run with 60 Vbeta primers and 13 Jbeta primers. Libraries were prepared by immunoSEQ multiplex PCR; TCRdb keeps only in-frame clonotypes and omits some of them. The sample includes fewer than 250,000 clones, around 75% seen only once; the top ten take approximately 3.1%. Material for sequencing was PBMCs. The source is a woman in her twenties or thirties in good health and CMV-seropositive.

The CDR3 spells CASSPRTAPYEQYF. The CDR3 DNA sequence: TGTGCCAGCAGTCCCAGGACAGCTCCATACGAGCAGTACTTC. This chain joins TRBV6-6 and TRBJ2-7; D may be TRBD1 (6 bases). CDR1 and CDR2 (germline): MNHNY, SVGAGI (reference sequence). The V and J ends lost 5 bases and 4 bases respectively, with 15 bases between them. This CDR3 is built from 14 residues.

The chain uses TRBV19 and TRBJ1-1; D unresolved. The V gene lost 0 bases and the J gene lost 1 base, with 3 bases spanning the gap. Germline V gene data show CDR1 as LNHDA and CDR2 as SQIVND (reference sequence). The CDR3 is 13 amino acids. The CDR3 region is CASSIDRNTEAFF. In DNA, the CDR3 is TGTGCCAGTAGTATAGACAGGAACACTGAAGCTTTCTTT. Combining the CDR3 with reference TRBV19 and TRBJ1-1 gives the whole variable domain DGGITQSPKYLFRKEGQNVTLSCEQNLNHDAMYWYRQDPGQGLRLIYYSQIVNDFQKGDIAEGYSVSREKKESFPLTVTSAQKNPTAFYLCASSIDRNTEAFFGQGTRLTVV.

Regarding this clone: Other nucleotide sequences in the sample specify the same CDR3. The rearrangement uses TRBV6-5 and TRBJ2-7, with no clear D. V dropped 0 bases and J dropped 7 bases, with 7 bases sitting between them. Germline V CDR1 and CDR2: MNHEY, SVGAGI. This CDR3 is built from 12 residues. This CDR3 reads CASSYSTGEQYF. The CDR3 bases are TGTGCCAGCAGTTACTCGACTGGGGAGCAGTACTTC.

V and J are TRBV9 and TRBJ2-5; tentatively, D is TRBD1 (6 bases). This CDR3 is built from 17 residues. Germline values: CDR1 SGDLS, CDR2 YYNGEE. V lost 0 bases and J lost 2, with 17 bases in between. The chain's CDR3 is CASSVDTGSGLQETQYF. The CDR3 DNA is TGTGCCAGCAGCGTAGATACAGGGTCGGGGTTGCAAGAGACCCAGTACTTC.

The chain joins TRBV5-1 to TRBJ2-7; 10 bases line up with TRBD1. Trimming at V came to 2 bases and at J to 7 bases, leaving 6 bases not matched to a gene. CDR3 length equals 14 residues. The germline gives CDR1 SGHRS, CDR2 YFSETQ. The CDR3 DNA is TGCGCCAGCAGCTTCGGGACAGGGGCCCGTGAGCAGTACTTC. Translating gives CASSFGTGAREQYF.

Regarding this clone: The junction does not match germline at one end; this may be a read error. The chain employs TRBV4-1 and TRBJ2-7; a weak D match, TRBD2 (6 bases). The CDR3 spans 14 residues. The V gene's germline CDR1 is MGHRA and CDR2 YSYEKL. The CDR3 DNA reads TGTGCCAGCAGCCAAGATCGGGGGTGGTCCGAGCAGTACTTC. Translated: CASSQDRGWSEQYF.

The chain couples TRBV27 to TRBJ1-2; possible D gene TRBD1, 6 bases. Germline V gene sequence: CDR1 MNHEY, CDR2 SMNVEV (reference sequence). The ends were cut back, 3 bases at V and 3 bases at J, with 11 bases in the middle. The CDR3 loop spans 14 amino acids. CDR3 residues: CASSFRGADYGYTF. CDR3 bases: TGTGCCAGCAGTTTCCGGGGGGCTGACTATGGCTACACCTTC.

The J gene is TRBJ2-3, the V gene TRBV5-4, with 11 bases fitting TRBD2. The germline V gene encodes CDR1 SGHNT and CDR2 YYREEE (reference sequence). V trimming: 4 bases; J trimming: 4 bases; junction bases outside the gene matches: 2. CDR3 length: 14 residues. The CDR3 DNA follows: TGTGCCAGCAGCGGGACTAGCGGTTCAGATACGCAGTATTTT. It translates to CASSGTSGSDTQYF. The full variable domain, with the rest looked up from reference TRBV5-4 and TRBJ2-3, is ETGVTQSPTHLIKTRGQQVTLRCSSQSGHNTVSWYQQALGQGPQFIFQYYREEENGRGNFPPRFSGLQFPNYSSELNVNALELDDSALYLCASSGTSGSDTQYFGPGTRLTVL.

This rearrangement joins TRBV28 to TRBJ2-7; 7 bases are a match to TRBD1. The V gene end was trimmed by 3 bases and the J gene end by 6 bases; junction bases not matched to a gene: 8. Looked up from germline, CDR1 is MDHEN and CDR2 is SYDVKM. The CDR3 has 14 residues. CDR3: CASSFPDRLSEQYF. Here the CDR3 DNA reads TGTGCCAGCAGTTTTCCGGACAGGTTGAGCGAGCAGTACTTC.

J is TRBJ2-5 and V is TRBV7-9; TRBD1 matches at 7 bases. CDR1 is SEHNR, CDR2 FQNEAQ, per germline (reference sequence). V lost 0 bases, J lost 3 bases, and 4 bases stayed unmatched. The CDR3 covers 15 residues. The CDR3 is CASSLAIGTEETQYF. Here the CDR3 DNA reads TGTGCCAGCAGCTTAGCTATTGGGACAGAAGAGACCCAGTACTTC.